The rows below give T cell receptor beta chains drawn from one sample of a study of T cells in Graves' hyperthyroidism and ophthalmopathy. TCRdb re-derived calls from the multiplex PCR reads in MiXCR, one entry per CDR3 protein. The sample yields about half a million distinct CDR3 sequences, roughly 23% seen once. Sequenced material: blood. The receptors shown here come from a woman in her seventies with Graves' ophthalmopathy. Both conserved end residues are trimmed from each CDR3. Not every row has a clone size; where given, it reads once, few, many or a size class.

TRBV5-1	TRBJ2-1	.	ASSPITSGSEQF
TRBV20-1	TRBJ2-3	.	SAQREGPTDTQY
TRBV20-1	TRBJ2-7	.	SAILGEQY
TRBV6-2/TRBV6-3	TRBJ2-5	many	ASSPLGLADQETQY
TRBV7-8	TRBJ2-1	.	ASSLEAWTRGNEQL
TRBV6-5	TRBJ2-5	few	ASSYSRAETQY
TRBV30	TRBJ2-5	few	AWSVKQETQY
TRBV20-1	TRBJ1-5	many	SAGQGNQPQH
TRBV7-9	TRBJ2-1	once	ASSFLPTGTSGGEQF
TRBV7-8	TRBJ1-2	many	ASNPSGAANYGYT
TRBV28	TRBJ1-1	many	AILGRTEAF
TRBV5-6	TRBJ1-4	.	ASSLGGTGGEKLF
TRBV9	TRBJ2-1	.	ASSVAGLGNEQF
TRBV24-1	TRBJ2-7	few	ATSDSTGKQY
TRBV28	TRBJ1-2	many	ASSFSDRVGYT
TRBV7-9	TRBJ2-3	many	ASSSTSTDTQY
TRBV20-1	TRBJ2-3	.	SAPHRRPTDTQY
TRBV28	TRBJ2-7	many	ASSYGTSLVEQY
TRBV3-1	TRBJ2-2	few	ANSQVAGDGELF
TRBV19	TRBJ2-1	.	ASSIRQARNEQF
TRBV19	TRBJ2-7	.	ASSPHAPGQGYEQY
TRBV5-1	TRBJ2-7	.	ASSLDVVSNEQY
TRBV10-1	TRBJ1-1	once	ASTSDSCDSTEAF
TRBV29-1	TRBJ2-7	few	SGTQGSEQY
TRBV20-1	TRBJ1-5	.	SAGRGQGSQPQH
TRBV3-1	TRBJ2-1	few	ASRSSGFSYNEQF
TRBV10-3	TRBJ1-1	many	AITWDRDSTEAF